The 18 T cell receptor beta chains reported below all come from one sample, sequenced in a study of T-cell reconstitution after alpha-beta-depleted transplantation in children. Unique molecular identifiers were incorporated into the prepared TCRbeta library. MiXCR, run by TCRdb on the PCR reads, gives a single entry per CDR3 protein. The table has just under 250,000 distinct CDR3 sequences, under 30% seen once. Sequencing used PBMCs, obtained before TCRalphabeta/CD19-depleted stem cell transplant. These receptors originate from a girl aged 2-10 years with Fanconi anemia, due to receive a stem cell transplant.

Only a few counts were recorded for this clonotype. The chain joins TRBV5-1 to TRBJ2-7, with no clear D. The CDR3 covers 14 residues. The germline CDR1 and CDR2 sequences are SGHRS and YFSETQ. Trimming shortened V by 4 bases and J by 1 base, and 12 bases separated the two germline ends. CDR3 sequence (DNA): TGCGCCAGCAGCCCGGCAGTCAATTCCTACGAGCAGTACTTC. It specifies CASSPAVNSYEQYF.

This clonotype occurred many times. The rearrangement links TRBV6-2 or TRBV6-3 to TRBJ2-2; D remains unclear. Germline lookup yields CDR1 MNHEY and CDR2 SVGEGT. Trimming pared 6 bases from V and 7 bases from J, leaving 12 bases between. This CDR3 has 13 amino acids. The CDR3 here is CASRGPAHGELFF. The CDR3, as DNA: TGTGCCAGCAGGGGTCCGGCCCACGGGGAGCTGTTTTTT.

J is TRBJ1-6 and V is TRBV7-3; TRBD1 might be the D (5 bases). V was pared by 1 base and J by 10 bases, with 14 bases between. CDR3 length equals 15 residues. Germline values: CDR1 SGHTA, CDR2 FQGTGA. This CDR3 is CASSLIGGGESPLHF. The CDR3 nucleotides read TGTGCCAGCAGCTTAATCGGGGGAGGAGAATCACCCCTCCACTTT.

This chain joins TRBV5-1 and TRBJ2-6; weak D call: TRBD1 (6 bases). The CDR3 consists of 16 residues. From germline, CDR1 is SGHRS and CDR2 YFSETQ. V dropped 5 bases and J dropped 0 bases, with 12 bases sitting between them. The CDR3 DNA follows: TGCGCCAGCAGATGGACAGCCCTCTCTGGGGCCAACGTCCTGACTTTC. Translated: CASRWTALSGANVLTF.

This chain joins TRBV10-2 and TRBJ1-2, with 9 positions matching TRBD1. Per the germline V gene, CDR1 is WSHSY and CDR2 is SAAADI. This CDR3 is built from 15 residues. J lost 3 bases, V lost 3 bases, and 5 bases had no gene match. The CDR3 loop reads CASSDGRQGDYGYTF. Here the CDR3 DNA reads TGCGCCAGCAGTGATGGGAGACAGGGGGACTATGGCTACACCTTC.

This clonotype was recorded at least ten times. V usage is TRBV6-5 and J usage is TRBJ2-7; 7 nucleotides align to TRBD1. CDR1 is MNHEY, CDR2 SVGAGI, per germline. CDR3 length: 11 amino acids. The V segment lost 8 bases and the J segment 4 bases; nucleotides outside the gene matches: 2. Written as DNA, the CDR3 is TGTGCCAGCGTACAGGGGTACGAGCAGTACTTC. It translates to CASVQGYEQYF.

This sequence joins TRBV6-5 and TRBJ2-7, with D possibly matching TRBD2 (5 bases). V was pared by 0 bases and J by 0 bases, with 12 bases between. This CDR3 spans 16 amino acids. Germline V gene sequence: CDR1 MNHEY, CDR2 SVGAGI. The CDR3 reads CASSYSSGDISYEQYF. The DNA for the CDR3 is TGTGCCAGCAGTTACTCGAGCGGCGATATCTCCTACGAGCAGTACTTC.

The chain carries TRBV29-1 and TRBJ2-7; tentative D call: TRBD1 (6 bases). Germline V gene sequence: CDR1 SQVTM, CDR2 ANQGSEA. V lost 4 bases to trimming and J lost 1 base, with 11 bases between them. The CDR3 is made up of 13 amino acids. This chain's CDR3 is CSVGTDASYEQYF. The CDR3 coding sequence is TGCAGCGTTGGGACAGACGCTTCCTACGAGCAGTACTTC.

This clonotype was seen only a few times. The genes are TRBV29-1 and TRBJ2-5; possibly TRBD1 for D (5 bases). V was trimmed by 6 bases and J by 4 bases, leaving 12 bases between them. CDR1 and CDR2 (germline): SQVTM, ANQGSEA. The CDR3 spans 12 residues. Here the CDR3 DNA reads TGCAGCGTCCTAAGGGGTGGAGAGACCCAGTACTTC. It is translated as CSVLRGGETQYF.

Only a few counts were recorded for this clonotype. This chain uses TRBV11-2 with TRBJ2-7, with a possible D match to TRBD2 (5 bases). This CDR3 is built from 14 residues. Trimming took off 3 bases at V and 0 bases at J, with 9 bases between the two ends. Germline V gene sequence: CDR1 SGHAT, CDR2 FQNNGV. The CDR3 loop reads CASSLEATSYEQYF. CDR3 in DNA: TGTGCCAGCAGCTTGGAGGCGACCTCCTACGAGCAGTACTTC.

This clonotype turned up a few times. The chain carries TRBV29-1 and TRBJ2-3; 8 nucleotides match TRBD2. V trimming: 3 bases; J trimming: 6 bases; junction bases outside the gene matches: 5. Germline V CDR1 and CDR2: SQVTM, ANQGSEA. The CDR3 length is 13 residues. The CDR3 DNA reads as TGCAGCGTTGAGTCCGGACTAGCTGATACGCAGTATTTT. Translated: CSVESGLADTQYF.

The chain combines TRBV20-1 with TRBJ2-7; 10 bases line up with TRBD2. V lost 0 bases to trimming and J lost 1 base; unmatched junction nucleotides: 15. Germline V gene sequence: CDR1 DFQATT, CDR2 SNEGSKA (reference sequence). The CDR3 is 19 residues long. The CDR3 coding sequence is TGCAGTGCTAGAGATCTCATTAACTTGGCTAGCGGGGGATCCTACGAGCAGTACTTC. This gives the protein CSARDLINLASGGSYEQYF.

This clonotype was seen repeatedly, ten times or more. The chain uses TRBV20-1 and TRBJ1-1; TRBD1 agrees at 7 bases. The CDR3 is 11 residues long. The germline V gene has CDR1 DFQATT and CDR2 SNEGSKA (reference sequence). J was trimmed by 7 bases and V by 7 bases; bases with no gene match: 6. The DNA of the CDR3 is TGCAGTGGTGACAGGGCCCGTGAAGCTTTCTTT. The encoded protein is CSGDRAREAFF.

This clonotype showed up many times. The chain combines TRBV7-9 with TRBJ2-1; 7 bases line up with TRBD1. The length of the CDR3 is 14 residues. Germline values: CDR1 SEHNR, CDR2 FQNEAQ (reference sequence). Germline trimming cut 4 bases from V and 6 bases from J; bases unmatched to any gene: 6. The chain's CDR3 is CASSSGTEINEQFF. In DNA form, the CDR3 reads TGTGCCAGCAGCTCCGGGACAGAGATCAATGAGCAGTTCTTC. Full variable domain (rest looked up from reference TRBV7-9 and TRBJ2-1): DTGVSQNPRHKITKRGQNVTFRCDPISEHNRLYWYRQTLGQGPEFLTYFQNEAQLEKSRLLSDRFSAERPKGSFSTLEIQRTEQGDSAMYLCASSSGTEINEQFFGPGTRLTVL.

This clonotype was observed a single time. The chain carries TRBV5-5 and TRBJ2-5; the match to TRBD1 covers 7 bases. J was trimmed by 5 bases and V by 1 base; bases with no gene match: 5. CDR3 size: 14 residues. Germline CDR1 reads SGHKS; CDR2 reads YYEKEE (reference sequence). The CDR3 DNA reads TGTGCCAGCAGCTTGCCGACAGGGATGGAGACCCAGTACTTC. It encodes CASSLPTGMETQYF.

This clonotype was observed at least ten times. One junction end disagrees with the germline gene, perhaps due to a read error. The genes are TRBV20-1 and TRBJ2-3; D ambiguous. Per the germline V gene, CDR1 is DFQATT and CDR2 is SNEGSKA (reference sequence). This CDR3 region has 11 residues. CDR3 nucleotide sequence: TGCAGTGCTACCCGCACGGATACGCAGTATTTT. Its translation is CSATRTDTQYF.

This clonotype was seen a handful of times. This sequence joins TRBV5-1 and TRBJ2-7; 11 bases are a match to TRBD2. CDR1 is SGHRS, CDR2 YFSETQ, per germline. The CDR3 sequence is 17 residues long. After removal of 7 bases from V and 3 bases from J, the junction contained 15 bases not matched to a gene. DNA of the CDR3: TGCGCCAGCTCCCTTTTGGGGGGGCTAGCGGGAGGCTACGAGCAGTACTTC. Residues: CASSLLGGLAGGYEQYF.

V gene TRBV20-1 combines with J gene TRBJ2-1; 8 nucleotides agree with TRBD2. Germline assignment: CDR1 DFQATT and CDR2 SNEGSKA (reference sequence). J was trimmed by 5 bases and V by 1 base; bases with no gene match: 19. CDR3 length: 19 residues. The CDR3 spells CSARVGWAGGLIRDNEQFF. The CDR3 coding sequence is TGCAGTGCTAGAGTTGGTTGGGCGGGGGGCCTGATTCGAGACAATGAGCAGTTCTTC.